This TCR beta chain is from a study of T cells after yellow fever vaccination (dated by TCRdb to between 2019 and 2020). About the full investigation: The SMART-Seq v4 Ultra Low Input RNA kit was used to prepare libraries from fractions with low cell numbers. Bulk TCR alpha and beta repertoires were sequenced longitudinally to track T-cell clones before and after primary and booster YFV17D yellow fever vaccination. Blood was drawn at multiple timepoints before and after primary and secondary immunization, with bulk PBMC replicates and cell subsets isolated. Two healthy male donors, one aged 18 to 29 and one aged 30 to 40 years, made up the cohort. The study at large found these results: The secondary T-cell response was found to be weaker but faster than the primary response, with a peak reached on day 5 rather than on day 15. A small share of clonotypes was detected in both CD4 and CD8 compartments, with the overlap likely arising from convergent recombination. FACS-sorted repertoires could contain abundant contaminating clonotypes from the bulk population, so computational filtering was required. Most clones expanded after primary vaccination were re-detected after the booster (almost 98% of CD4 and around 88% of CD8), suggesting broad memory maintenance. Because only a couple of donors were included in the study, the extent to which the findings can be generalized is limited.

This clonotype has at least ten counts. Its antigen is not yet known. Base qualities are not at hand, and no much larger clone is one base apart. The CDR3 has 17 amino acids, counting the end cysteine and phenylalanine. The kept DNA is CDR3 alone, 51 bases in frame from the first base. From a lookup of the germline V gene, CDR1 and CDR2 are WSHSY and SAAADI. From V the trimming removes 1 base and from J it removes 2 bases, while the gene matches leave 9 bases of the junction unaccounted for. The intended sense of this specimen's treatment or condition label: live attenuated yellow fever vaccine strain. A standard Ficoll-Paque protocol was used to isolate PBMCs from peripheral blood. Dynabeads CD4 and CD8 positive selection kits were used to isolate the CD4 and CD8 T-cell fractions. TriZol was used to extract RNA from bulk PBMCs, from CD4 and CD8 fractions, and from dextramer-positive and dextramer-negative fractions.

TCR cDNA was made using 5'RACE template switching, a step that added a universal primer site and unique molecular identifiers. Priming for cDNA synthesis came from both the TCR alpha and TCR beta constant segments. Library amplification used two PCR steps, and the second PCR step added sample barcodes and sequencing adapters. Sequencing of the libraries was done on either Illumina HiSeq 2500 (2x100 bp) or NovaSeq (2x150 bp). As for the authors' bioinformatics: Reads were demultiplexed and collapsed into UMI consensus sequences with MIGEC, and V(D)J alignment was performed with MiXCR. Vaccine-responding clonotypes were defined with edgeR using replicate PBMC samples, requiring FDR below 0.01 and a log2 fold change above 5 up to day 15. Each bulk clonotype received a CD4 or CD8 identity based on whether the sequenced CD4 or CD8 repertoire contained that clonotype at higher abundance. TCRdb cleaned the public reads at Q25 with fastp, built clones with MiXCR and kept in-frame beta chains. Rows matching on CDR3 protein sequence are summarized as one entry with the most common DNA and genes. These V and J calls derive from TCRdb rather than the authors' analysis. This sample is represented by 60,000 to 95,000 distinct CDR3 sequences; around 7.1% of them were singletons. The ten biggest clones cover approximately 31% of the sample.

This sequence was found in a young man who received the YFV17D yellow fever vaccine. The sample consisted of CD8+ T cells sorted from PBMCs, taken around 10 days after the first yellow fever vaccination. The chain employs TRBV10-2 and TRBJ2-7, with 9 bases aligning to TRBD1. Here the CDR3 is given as CASSELGTGLLTYEQYF. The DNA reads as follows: TGCGCCAGCAGTGAGTTAGGGACAGGGCTCTTAACCTACGAGCAGTACTTC.